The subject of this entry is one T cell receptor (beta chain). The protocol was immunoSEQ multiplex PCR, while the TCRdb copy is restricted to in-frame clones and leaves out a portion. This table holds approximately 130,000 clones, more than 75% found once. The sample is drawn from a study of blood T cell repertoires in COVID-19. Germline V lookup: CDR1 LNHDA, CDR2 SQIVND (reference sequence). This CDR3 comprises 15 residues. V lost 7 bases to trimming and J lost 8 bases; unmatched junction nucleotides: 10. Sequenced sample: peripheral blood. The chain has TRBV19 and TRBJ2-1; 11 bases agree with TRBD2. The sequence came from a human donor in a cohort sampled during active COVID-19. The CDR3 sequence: CASTVLAGVKDEQFF. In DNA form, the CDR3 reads TGTGCCAGTACCGTACTAGCGGGAGTTAAGGATGAGCAGTTCTTC.